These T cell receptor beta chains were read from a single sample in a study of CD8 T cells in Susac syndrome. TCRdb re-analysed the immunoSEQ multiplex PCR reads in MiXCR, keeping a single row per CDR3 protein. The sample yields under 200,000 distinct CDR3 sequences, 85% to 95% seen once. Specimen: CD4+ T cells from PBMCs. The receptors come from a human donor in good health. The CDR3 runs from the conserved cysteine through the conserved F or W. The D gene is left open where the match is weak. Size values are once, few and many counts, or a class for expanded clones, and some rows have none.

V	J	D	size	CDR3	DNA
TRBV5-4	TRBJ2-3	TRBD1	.	CASSLRQGYTDTQYF	TGTGCCAGCAGCTTAAGACAGGGGTACACAGATACGCAGTATTTT
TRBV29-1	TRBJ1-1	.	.	CVVSETEAFF	TGCGTCGTCTCAGAGACTGAAGCTTTCTTT
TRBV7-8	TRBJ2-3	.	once	CASSPQGSTDTQYF	TGTGCCAGCAGCCCACAGGGTAGCACAGATACGCAGTATTTT
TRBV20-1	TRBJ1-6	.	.	CSARGNSPLHF	TGCAGTGCTAGAGGGAATTCACCCCTCCACTTT
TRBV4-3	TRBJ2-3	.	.	CASSQGAVGASTDTQYF	TGCGCCAGCAGCCAAGGCGCCGTCGGTGCTAGCACAGATACGCAGTATTTT
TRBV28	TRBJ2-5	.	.	CASSLVQTETQYF	TGTGCCAGCAGTTTGGTACAGACGGAGACCCAGTACTTC
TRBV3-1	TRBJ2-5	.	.	CASSLGWGSQETQYF	TGTGCCAGCAGCCTAGGATGGGGGAGCCAAGAGACCCAGTACTTC
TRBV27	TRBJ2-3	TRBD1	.	CASSPWTGSDTDTQYF	TGTGCCAGCAGTCCTTGGACAGGGTCGGACACAGATACGCAGTATTTT
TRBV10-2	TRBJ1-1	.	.	CATSDTEAFF	TGCGCCACCAGTGACACTGAAGCTTTCTTT
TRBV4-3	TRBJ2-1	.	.	CASGIQSYNEQFF	TGCGCCAGCGGAATCCAGTCATACAATGAGCAGTTCTTC
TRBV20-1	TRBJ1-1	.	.	CSASRNTEAFF	TGCAGTGCCTCAAGGAACACTGAAGCTTTCTTT
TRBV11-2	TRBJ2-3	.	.	CASRNPSSDTQYF	TGTGCCAGCAGGAATCCATCTTCGGATACGCAGTATTTT
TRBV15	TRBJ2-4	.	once	CATSQTGLAKNIQYF	TGTGCCACCAGCCAGACGGGCCTAGCCAAAAACATTCAGTACTTC
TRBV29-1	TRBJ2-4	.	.	CSVEYGRGNFQYF	TGCAGCGTTGAATACGGGCGGGGAAACTTTCAGTACTTC
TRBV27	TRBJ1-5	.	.	CASRRSNQPQHF	TGTGCCAGCAGACGTAGCAATCAGCCCCAGCATTTT
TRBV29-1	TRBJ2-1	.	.	CSVEARITYNEQFF	TGCAGCGTTGAGGCTAGGATCACCTACAATGAGCAGTTCTTC
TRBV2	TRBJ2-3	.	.	CASRSGLPPDTQYF	TGTGCCAGCAGATCCGGGCTCCCCCCAGATACGCAGTATTTT
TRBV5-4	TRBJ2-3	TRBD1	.	CASSTGTGEADTQYF	TGTGCCAGCAGCACCGGGACAGGGGAGGCAGATACGCAGTATTTT
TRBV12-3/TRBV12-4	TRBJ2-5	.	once	CASSLASPQETQYF	TGTGCCAGCAGTTTAGCTTCACCCCAAGAGACCCAGTACTTC
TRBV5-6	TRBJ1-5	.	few	CASSLVNQPQHF	TGTGCCAGCAGCTTGGTGAATCAGCCCCAGCATTTT
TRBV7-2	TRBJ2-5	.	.	CASSLGRVETQYF	TGTGCCAGCAGCTTAGGGCGCGTAGAGACCCAGTACTTC
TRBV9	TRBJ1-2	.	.	CASSPRVRNYGYTF	TGTGCCAGCAGTCCCAGGGTACGCAACTATGGCTACACCTTC
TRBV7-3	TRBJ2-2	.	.	CASSLSSSANTGELFF	TGTGCCAGCAGCTTAAGCTCTAGCGCGAACACCGGGGAGCTGTTTTTT
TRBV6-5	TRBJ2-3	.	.	CARPGEGTDTQYF	TGTGCCCGTCCGGGGGAGGGCACAGATACGCAGTATTTT
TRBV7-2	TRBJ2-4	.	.	CASSSSGTLNIQYF	TGTGCCAGCAGCTCATCCGGGACTCTAAACATTCAGTACTTC
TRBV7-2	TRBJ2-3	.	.	CASSLGQNTDTQYF	TGTGCCAGCAGCTTAGGACAGAACACAGATACGCAGTATTTT
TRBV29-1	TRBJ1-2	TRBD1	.	CSVDTGGTSGYTF	TGCAGCGTTGATACAGGGGGAACTAGCGGCTACACCTTC
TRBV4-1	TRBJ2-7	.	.	CASSQAQGGWRDEQYF	TGCGCCAGCAGCCAGGCTCAGGGGGGGTGGAGAGACGAGCAGTACTTC
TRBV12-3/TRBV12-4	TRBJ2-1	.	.	CASSFSRTLGLDNEQFF	TGTGCCAGCAGTTTCTCACGAACGTTAGGGTTGGACAATGAGCAGTTCTTC
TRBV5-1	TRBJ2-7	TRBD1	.	CASRTDRGREEQYF	TGCGCCAGCCGCACGGACAGGGGGAGGGAAGAGCAGTACTTC
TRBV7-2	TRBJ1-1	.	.	CASSLGVRLNTEAFF	TGTGCCAGCAGCTTAGGTGTAAGGTTGAACACTGAAGCTTTCTTT
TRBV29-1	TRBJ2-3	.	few	CSVVRGSSTDTQYF	TGCAGCGTTGTAAGAGGGTCTAGCACGGATACGCAGTATTTT
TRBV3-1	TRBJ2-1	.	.	CASSQDGSRGNEQFF	TGTGCCAGCAGCCAAGATGGAAGTCGAGGGAATGAGCAGTTCTTC
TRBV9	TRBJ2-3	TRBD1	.	CASSRGQSDTQYF	TGTGCCAGCAGCAGGGGGCAGTCAGATACGCAGTATTTT
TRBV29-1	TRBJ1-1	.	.	CSGKTVTLTEAFF	TGCAGCGGGAAAACAGTGACTTTGACTGAAGCTTTCTTT
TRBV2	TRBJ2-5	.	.	CASMSRVRETQYF	TGTGCCAGCATGAGTAGAGTACGCGAGACCCAGTACTTC
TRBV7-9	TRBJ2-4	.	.	CASSLDRLAKNIQYF	TGTGCCAGCAGCTTAGACCGATTAGCCAAAAACATTCAGTACTTC
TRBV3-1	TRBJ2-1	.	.	CASSQGRTSYNNEQFF	TGTGCCAGCAGCCAAGGCAGAACTAGCTACAACAATGAGCAGTTCTTC
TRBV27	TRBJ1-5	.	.	CASSRRGQEQPQHF	TGTGCCAGCAGTCGCCGGGGCCAGGAACAGCCCCAGCATTTT
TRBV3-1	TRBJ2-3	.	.	CASSQVWEGGTDTQYF	TGTGCCAGCAGCCAAGTGTGGGAAGGCGGCACAGATACGCAGTATTTT
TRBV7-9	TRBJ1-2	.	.	CASSILDRGLVGYTF	TGTGCCAGCAGCATCCTCGACCGGGGCCTAGTGGGCTACACCTTC
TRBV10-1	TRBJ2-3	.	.	CASSEEGTPDTQYF	TGCGCCAGCAGTGAAGAAGGAACACCCGATACGCAGTATTTT
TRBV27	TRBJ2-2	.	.	CASSLGGGIGELFF	TGTGCCAGCAGTTTAGGAGGGGGGATAGGGGAGCTGTTTTTT
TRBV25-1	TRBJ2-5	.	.	CAAQDWGSEETQYF	TGTGCCGCACAGGACTGGGGCTCTGAGGAGACCCAGTACTTC
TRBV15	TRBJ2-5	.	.	CATSRGQVLETQYF	TGTGCCACCAGCAGAGGACAGGTCCTAGAGACCCAGTACTTC
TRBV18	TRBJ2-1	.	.	CASSPRRSVDNEQFF	TGTGCCAGCTCACCAAGGAGAAGTGTTGACAATGAGCAGTTCTTC
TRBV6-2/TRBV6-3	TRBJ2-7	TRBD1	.	CASRRTGRTYEQYF	TGTGCCAGCAGAAGGACAGGGAGGACCTACGAGCAGTACTTC
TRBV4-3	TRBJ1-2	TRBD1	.	CASSPGTASYGYTF	TGCGCCAGCAGCCCCGGGACAGCGTCCTATGGCTACACCTTC
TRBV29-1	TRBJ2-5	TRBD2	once	CSVTSGRSGGGETQYF	TGCAGCGTGACTAGCGGGAGATCCGGTGGGGGAGAGACCCAGTACTTC
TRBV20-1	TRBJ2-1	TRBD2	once	CSANGLAGFGDEQFF	TGCAGTGCTAACGGACTAGCGGGATTTGGCGATGAGCAGTTCTTC
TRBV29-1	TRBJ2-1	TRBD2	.	CSVFHSGGLNEQFF	TGCAGCGTATTCCATAGCGGGGGGCTCAATGAGCAGTTCTTC
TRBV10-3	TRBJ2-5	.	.	CATGTPVGQETQYF	TGTGCCACGGGGACCCCGGTGGGGCAAGAGACCCAGTACTTC
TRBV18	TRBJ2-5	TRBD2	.	CASSPRTSGSSVETQYF	TGTGCCAGCTCACCGAGGACTAGCGGGAGCTCGGTGGAGACCCAGTACTTC
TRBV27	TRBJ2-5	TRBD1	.	CASRPSTGTGGRETQYF	TGTGCCAGCAGACCCTCCACCGGGACAGGGGGCCGAGAGACCCAGTACTTC
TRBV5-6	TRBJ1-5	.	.	CASSLETGLPQHF	TGTGCCAGCAGCTTGGAAACAGGTTTGCCCCAGCATTTT